These 25 T cell receptor beta chains were all obtained from the same sample, sequenced in a study of blood T cell repertoires in COVID-19. Here immunoSEQ multiplex PCR was the method, and the copy in TCRdb shows in-frame clones only, minus some. The sample yields roughly 300,000 clones, over 75% seen once. Sequencing used peripheral blood. Receptor source: a woman in her 30s with COVID-19, enrolled during active disease.

CDR3 nucleotide sequence: TGTGCCAGCAGTGGACGGACAGGGGGCTCCTACAATGAGCAGTTCTTC. Translated, it gives CASSGRTGGSYNEQFF. This chain links TRBV2 with TRBJ2-1; 10 nucleotides align to TRBD1. The CDR3 totals 16 residues. J gave up 0 bases and V 4 bases, and 3 bases lay outside the gene matches. In germline, CDR1 is SNHLY, CDR2 FYNNEI. The full variable domain, rest sourced from reference TRBV2 and TRBJ2-1, is EPEVTQTPSHQVTQMGQEVILRCVPISNHLYFYWYRQILGQKVEFLVSFYNNEISEKSEIFDDQFSVERPDGSNFTLKIRSTKLEDSAMYFCASSGRTGGSYNEQFFGPGTRLTVL.

This clone was seen more than once but under ten times. The rearrangement joins TRBV4-3 to TRBJ2-7, with 7 bases that match TRBD2. Trimming removed 1 base from V and 2 bases from J; junction bases left unmatched: 2. The germline V gene has CDR1 LGHNA and CDR2 YSLEER. The CDR3 length is 14 residues. This chain's CDR3 is CASSQVSGPYEQYF. The CDR3 nucleotides read TGCGCCAGCAGCCAAGTTAGCGGGCCCTACGAGCAGTACTTC.

V is TRBV4-3 and J is TRBJ1-5; D ambiguous. This CDR3 contains 14 residues. The V gene lost 4 bases and the J gene lost 1 base, with 8 bases spanning the gap. In germline, CDR1 is LGHNA, CDR2 YSLEER. CDR3: CASSPELSNQPQHF. The DNA of the CDR3 is TGCGCCAGCAGCCCCGAGTTAAGCAATCAGCCCCAGCATTTT.

Only one count was recorded for this clone. The rearrangement uses TRBV4-2 and TRBJ1-1; TRBD1 agrees at 8 bases. This CDR3 has 15 amino acids. The V and J ends lost 3 bases and 8 bases, in that order; junction bases with no gene match: 11. Germline-derived CDR1 and CDR2 are LGHNA and YNFKEQ. The CDR3 DNA reads TGTGCCAGCAGCCAGGGACAGGACGCTAACCGGGAAGCTTTCTTT. Its protein is CASSQGQDANREAFF.

V usage is TRBV7-4 and J usage is TRBJ1-3; D is possibly TRBD1 (6 bases). There are 16 residues in the CDR3. Trimming shortened V by 1 base and J by 3 bases, and 13 bases separated the two germline ends. Germline V gene sequence: CDR1 SGHVT, CDR2 SQSDAQ. CDR3 region: CASSLVSRGSGNTIYF. The CDR3 nucleotides read TGTGCCAGCAGCTTAGTAAGCAGGGGTAGTGGAAACACCATATATTTT.

The rearrangement joins TRBV15 to TRBJ2-1; D is undetermined. V was clipped by 3 bases and J by 8 bases, with 11 bases between them. The CDR3 has 13 residues. Germline CDR1 LNHNV, CDR2 YYDKDF (reference sequence). CDR3 sequence reads: CATSRGWADEQFF. As DNA, the CDR3 is TGTGCCACCAGCAGGGGTTGGGCCGATGAGCAGTTCTTC. The full variable domain, completed using reference TRBV15 and TRBJ2-1, is DAMVIQNPRYQVTQFGKPVTLSCSQTLNHNVMYWYQQKSSQAPKLLFHYYDKDFNNEADTPDNFQSRRPNTSFCFLDIRSPGLGDTAMYLCATSRGWADEQFFGPGTRLTVL.

The gene calls are TRBV19 and TRBJ2-2; D is ambiguous. The CDR3 totals 17 residues. The germline V and J ends were trimmed by 0 bases and 0 bases, with 11 bases remaining between them. Germline CDR1 reads LNHDA; CDR2 reads SQIVND (reference sequence). Written as DNA, the CDR3 is TGTGCCAGTAGTATAGATCGAAGAGCCGCGAACACCGGGGAGCTGTTTTTT. This sequence encodes CASSIDRRAANTGELFF.

The chain uses TRBV18 and TRBJ1-2; D might be TRBD1 (5 bases). This CDR3 is built from 14 residues. Between the trimmed V and J ends, which lost 3 bases and 4 bases, there was a span of 12 bases. Germline V gives CDR1 KGHSH, CDR2 LQKENI. CDR3 sequence: CASSPGGGGYGYTF. Written as DNA, the CDR3 is TGTGCCAGCTCACCGGGGGGAGGTGGCTATGGCTACACCTTC.

J is TRBJ2-5 and V is TRBV7-9, with TRBD2 identical over 10 bases. This CDR3 is built from 16 residues. Germline trimming cut 5 bases from V and 0 bases from J; bases unmatched to any gene: 6. The germline gives CDR1 SEHNR, CDR2 FQNEAQ (reference sequence). The CDR3 loop is CASSGIGLADQETQYF. Written as DNA, the CDR3 is TGTGCCAGCAGCGGAATAGGACTAGCGGACCAAGAGACCCAGTACTTC.

V and J are TRBV24-1 and TRBJ2-1, with D tentatively TRBD2 (6 bases). V shed 6 bases and J shed 5 bases, with 16 bases lying between them. The V gene's germline CDR1 is KGHDR and CDR2 SFDVKD. The CDR3 spans 15 residues. The CDR3 region is CATSTSGYIHNEQFF. Here the CDR3 DNA reads TGTGCCACCAGTACCAGCGGGTACATCCACAATGAGCAGTTCTTC.

This clone appeared a single time. J is TRBJ1-6 and V is TRBV25-1; D gene unclear. The CDR3 has 11 residues. V gave up 7 bases and J gave up 15 bases, with 13 bases separating them. CDR1 and CDR2 from the germline V gene are MGHDK and SYGVNS. The CDR3 DNA reads TGTGCCAGCACCAACGGTGGTAGCCTCCACTTT. This translates into CASTNGGSLHF.

This chain joins TRBV12-1 and TRBJ1-5. TRBV12-1 is marked as a pseudogene. This CDR3 contains 17 residues. The CDR3, as DNA: TGTGCCAGCAGCTTGGGCCGTGGAGGGTTGGGCAATCAGCCCCAGCATTTT. Translated, it gives CASSLGRGGLGNQPQHF.

The chain links TRBV4-1 to TRBJ2-1, with a possible D match to TRBD2 (5 bases). The CDR3 contains 15 residues. The V end was cut by 2 bases, the J end by 0 bases, with 8 bases between. Germline values: CDR1 MGHRA, CDR2 YSYEKL. This CDR3 reads CASSQSGSSYNEQFF. The DNA of the CDR3 is TGCGCCAGCAGCCAAAGCGGAAGCTCCTACAATGAGCAGTTCTTC.

The rearrangement uses TRBV5-6 and TRBJ2-7; TRBD1 aligns across 8 bases. Looked up from germline, CDR1 is SGHDT and CDR2 is YYEEEE. CDR3 length equals 16 residues. V shed 6 bases, J shed 0 bases, and the junction held 11 bases outside the gene matches. DNA for the CDR3: TGTGCCAGCACCGAAATGACAGGGGTCACCTCCTACGAGCAGTACTTC. It codes for CASTEMTGVTSYEQYF.

The chain combines TRBV10-3 with TRBJ2-1; 8 bases match TRBD2. The CDR3 runs 14 residues. Trimming at V came to 10 bases and at J to 5 bases, leaving 10 bases not matched to a gene. CDR1 and CDR2 from the germline V gene are ENHRY and SYGVKD. The CDR3 nucleotides are TGTGCCACCGAACTTAGCGGGACCAACAATGAGCAGTTCTTC. This encodes CATELSGTNNEQFF.

In the case of this clone: Other nucleotide sequences from this sample produce the same CDR3. The chain couples TRBV9 to TRBJ1-1; D uncertain. V was shortened by 0 bases and J by 1 base, with 4 bases between the two germline ends. The CDR3 is 13 amino acids. Germline-derived CDR1 and CDR2 are SGDLS and YYNGEE. The CDR3 DNA reads TGTGCCAGCAGCGTAGCCGGGAACACTGAAGCTTTCTTT. This gives the protein CASSVAGNTEAFF.

The gene calls are TRBV13 and TRBJ1-4, with unresolved D. CDR1 PRHDT and CDR2 FYEKMQ come from the germline V gene (reference sequence). The CDR3 has 14 amino acids. Trimming took off 5 bases at V and 4 bases at J, with 11 bases between the two ends. In DNA form, the CDR3 reads TGTGCCAGCAGCGGGCGACGTGGTAATGAAAAACTGTTTTTT. Translating it yields CASSGRRGNEKLFF.

The V call is TRBV18, the J call TRBJ1-1; D might be TRBD1 (6 bases). This CDR3 region has 13 residues. Between the trimmed V and J ends, which lost 2 bases and 6 bases, there was a span of 10 bases. In germline, CDR1 is KGHSH, CDR2 LQKENI. DNA for the CDR3: TGTGCCAGCTCACCATCAGGGGTTGCTGAAGCTTTCTTT. It translates to CASSPSGVAEAFF.

To note about this clone: This specimen includes other DNA sequences encoding the same CDR3. V is TRBV5-1 and J is TRBJ2-5; D possibly corresponds to TRBD2 (5 bases). CDR1 is SGHRS and CDR2 is YFSETQ in the germline V gene. There are 12 residues in the CDR3. V lost 4 bases to trimming and J lost 4 bases, with 8 bases between them. The CDR3 spells CASSLARETQYF. The CDR3 coding sequence is TGCGCCAGCAGCCTAGCACGAGAGACCCAGTACTTC.

This clone has only a few counts. V is TRBV18 and J is TRBJ2-5; D is unresolved. The germline V gene encodes CDR1 KGHSH and CDR2 LQKENI. Trimming pared 2 bases from V and 5 bases from J, leaving 12 bases between. The CDR3 totals 14 residues. CDR3 sequence: CASSPKADAETQYF. The CDR3 DNA follows: TGTGCCAGCTCACCAAAGGCGGATGCGGAGACCCAGTACTTC.

This chain joins TRBV5-1 and TRBJ1-4, with a weak D call TRBD1 (6 bases). The ends were cut back, 4 bases at V and 11 bases at J, with 27 bases in the middle. This CDR3 has 17 amino acids. Germline CDR1 is SGHRS and CDR2 is YFSETQ. The CDR3 spells CASSLLGAPSAPGKLFF. The CDR3 DNA sequence: TGCGCCAGCAGCCTCCTGGGGGCTCCCTCGGCTCCTGGCAAACTGTTTTTT.

The rearrangement joins TRBV11-2 to TRBJ1-5, with D possibly TRBD1 on 6 matching bases. Germline-derived CDR1 and CDR2 are SGHAT and FQNNGV. The V end lost 5 bases, the J end lost 3 bases, and 14 bases lay between the germline ends. The CDR3 length is 15 residues. The CDR3 DNA reads as TGTGCCAGCAGCCTAACAGGGACCCTCAATCAGCCCCAGCATTTT. Translation: CASSLTGTLNQPQHF.

The rearrangement joins TRBV18 to TRBJ1-2; 7 nucleotides match TRBD1. The CDR3 has 14 residues. Germline V lookup: CDR1 KGHSH, CDR2 LQKENI. V lost 3 bases and J lost 4; bases outside the gene matches: 5. The CDR3 protein is CASSPDRVGYGYTF. The CDR3 nucleotides read TGTGCCAGCTCACCCGACAGGGTTGGCTATGGCTACACCTTC.

The gene calls are TRBV3-1 (or the pseudogene TRBV3-2) and TRBJ2-7; D not resolved. The CDR3 runs 15 residues. V lost 4 bases to trimming and J lost 6 bases, with 19 bases between them. Germline CDR1 reads LGHDT; CDR2 reads YNNKEL (reference sequence). In DNA, the CDR3 is TGTGCCAGCAGCCTCGCTAGGTTCCTTGGCTCCGAGCAGTACTTC. Residues: CASSLARFLGSEQYF.

Worth noting for this clone: The same CDR3 can be traced to other DNA sequences in this sample. DNA of the CDR3: TGTGCCAGCAGCCCACGGACGGGAACCGGGGAGCTGTTTTTT. Protein: CASSPRTGTGELFF. The J gene is TRBJ2-2, the V gene TRBV14; D is perhaps TRBD2 (5 bases). This CDR3 spans 14 amino acids. CDR1 and CDR2 from the germline V gene are SGHDN and FVKESK. Trimming removed 4 bases from V and 5 bases from J, with 11 bases in between.